These 30 T cell receptor beta chains came from one sample sequenced in a study of control samples from healthy donors and cancer patients. Produced via immunoSEQ multiplex PCR; TCRdb's table is partial and in-frame only. The sample holds roughly 120,000 clones, 85% to 90% seen once. Sequencing was performed on PBMCs. The source is a woman in her 50s with colorectal cancer.

The chain combines TRBV3-1 (or the pseudogene TRBV3-2) with TRBJ2-3; 10 nucleotides align to TRBD2. Germline V gives CDR1 LGHDT, CDR2 YNNKEL (reference sequence). The CDR3 has 19 residues. V lost 4 bases, J lost 1 base, and 14 bases stayed unmatched. In DNA, the CDR3 is TGTGCCAGCAGCCTGGGCCTAGCGGGGGACCTCCAACGCACAGATACGCAGTATTTT. It translates to CASSLGLAGDLQRTDTQYF.

This chain joins TRBV6-5 and TRBJ2-7; TRBD2 aligns across 11 bases. Germline trimming cut 2 bases from V and 6 bases from J; bases unmatched to any gene: 6. The CDR3 is 15 amino acids. CDR1 is MNHEY, CDR2 SVGAGI, per germline. CDR3 region: CASSYGLLAGAEQYF. In DNA form, the CDR3 reads TGTGCCAGCAGTTACGGATTACTAGCGGGAGCCGAGCAGTACTTC.

The chain uses TRBV28 and TRBJ1-1; weak D call: TRBD1 (5 bases). Germline V gives CDR1 MDHEN, CDR2 SYDVKM. There are 13 residues in the CDR3. Trimming took off 7 bases at V and 1 base at J, with 10 bases between the two ends. Here the CDR3 reads CASTGPANTEAFF. DNA of the CDR3: TGTGCCAGCACGGGGCCGGCGAACACTGAAGCTTTCTTT.

The sample holds one count of this clone. This rearrangement joins TRBV11-2 to TRBJ1-2; 9 positions agree with TRBD1. J lost 3 bases, V lost 6 bases, and 8 bases had no gene match. Germline values: CDR1 SGHAT, CDR2 FQNNGV. This CDR3 has 15 amino acids. This chain's CDR3 is CASRIGTGSDYGYTF. The CDR3 DNA sequence: TGTGCCAGCAGAATAGGGACAGGGTCGGACTATGGCTACACCTTC.

The chain links TRBV15 to TRBJ2-1; D remains unclear. Between the trimmed V and J ends, which lost 1 base and 10 bases, there was a span of 14 bases. This CDR3 has 14 amino acids. CDR1 and CDR2 (germline): LNHNV, YYDKDF (reference sequence). CDR3 DNA sequence: TGTGCCACCAGCAGAGCTTCTTCGGTAGGGGAGCAGTTCTTC. Translation: CATSRASSVGEQFF.

The CDR3 bases are TGTGCCAGCAGTGGCGGGTACCAGCCCCAGCATTTT. Protein: CASSGGYQPQHF. The V and J genes are TRBV25-1 and TRBJ1-5; D gene unclear. The CDR3 runs to 12 residues. Germline V gene lookup returns CDR1 MGHDK and CDR2 SYGVNS. The V and J ends lost 4 bases and 7 bases respectively, with 8 bases between them.

J is TRBJ1-5 and V is TRBV19, with D unresolved. V was shortened by 4 bases and J by 1 base, with 2 bases between the two germline ends. The CDR3 totals 12 residues. The V gene's germline CDR1 is LNHDA and CDR2 SQIVND (reference sequence). CDR3 amino acids: CASSRSNQPQHF. As DNA, the CDR3 is TGTGCCAGTAGTAGGAGCAATCAGCCCCAGCATTTT.

The V gene is TRBV10-3, the J gene TRBJ1-2, with D perhaps matching TRBD1 (5 bases). This CDR3 is 13 amino acids long. V was pared by 8 bases and J by 4 bases, with 14 bases between. CDR1 is ENHRY, CDR2 SYGVKD, per germline. As DNA, the CDR3 is TGTGCCATCGGGGGAAGTGGGGGCTATGGCTACACCTTC. Encoded protein: CAIGGSGGYGYTF.

This clone was seen only once. The chain couples TRBV5-6 to TRBJ2-7; D remains ambiguous. The CDR3 has 13 amino acids. Germline CDR1 and CDR2: SGHDT and YYEEEE. V gave up 0 bases and J gave up 7 bases, with 11 bases separating them. The CDR3 DNA is TGTGCCAGCAGCTTGGCGACCGAGGTTGAGCAGTACTTC. Protein sequence: CASSLATEVEQYF.

The rearrangement joins TRBV28 to TRBJ2-3; no clear D gene. V lost 3 bases to trimming and J lost 6 bases, with 22 bases between them. The CDR3 sequence is 17 residues long. The germline V gene encodes CDR1 MDHEN and CDR2 SYDVKM. CDR3 coding DNA: TGTGCCAGCAGTTTCTCAAATTGGACCGCCGGATGGGATACGCAGTATTTT. Translating it yields CASSFSNWTAGWDTQYF.

This clone was detected a few times. The rearrangement uses TRBV9 and TRBJ2-2, with D possibly matching TRBD1 (5 bases). The V end lost 4 bases, the J end lost 2 bases, and 12 bases lay between the germline ends. Germline assignment: CDR1 SGDLS and CDR2 YYNGEE. The CDR3 totals 15 residues. The CDR3 here is CASSPVTGNTGELFF. The CDR3 nucleotides read TGTGCCAGCAGCCCCGTAACAGGAAACACCGGGGAGCTGTTTTTT.

A note on this clone: The same CDR3 is also encoded by other DNA sequences in this sample. In DNA, the CDR3 is TGCGCCAGCAGCTTCACGAGGAACACTGAAGCTTTCTTT. It translates to CASSFTRNTEAFF. This rearrangement joins TRBV5-1 to TRBJ1-1, with unresolved D. This CDR3 has 13 residues. V was clipped by 2 bases and J by 1 base, with 6 bases between them. Germline V gene data show CDR1 as SGHRS and CDR2 as YFSETQ. Based on the CDR3 plus reference TRBV5-1 and TRBJ1-1, the full variable domain is KAGVTQTPRYLIKTRGQQVTLSCSPISGHRSVSWYQQTPGQGLQFLFEYFSETQRNKGNFPGRFSGRQFSNSRSEMNVSTLELGDSALYLCASSFTRNTEAFFGQGTRLTVV.

J is TRBJ2-1 and V is TRBV6-6; TRBD2 matches at 8 bases. Germline V lookup: CDR1 MNHNY, CDR2 SVGAGI (reference sequence). Losses at the gene ends were 0 bases for V and 9 bases for J; bases not matched to a gene: 10. This CDR3 contains 16 residues. The CDR3 protein is CASSYSIGGGRSEQFF. The CDR3 bases are TGTGCCAGCAGTTACTCGATCGGGGGGGGCCGCTCTGAGCAGTTCTTC.

This chain uses TRBV3-1 (or the pseudogene TRBV3-2) with TRBJ1-1; no clear D. Looked up from germline, CDR1 is LGHDT and CDR2 is YNNKEL (reference sequence). Trimming shortened V by 1 base and J by 3 bases, and 9 bases separated the two germline ends. This CDR3 comprises 14 residues. CDR3 sequence: CASSQVQRDTEAFF. DNA for the CDR3: TGTGCCAGCAGCCAAGTGCAGCGGGACACTGAAGCTTTCTTT.

The chain joins TRBV28 to TRBJ2-5, with 15 bases fitting TRBD2. Germline-derived CDR1 and CDR2 are MDHEN and SYDVKM. This CDR3 is built from 19 residues. Trimming cost V 2 bases and J 4 bases; bases outside gene matches: 11. The CDR3 nucleotides are TGTGCCAGCAGTTTACCCGGACTAGCGGGAGGGCCCGCTTCAGAGACCCAGTACTTC. As protein: CASSLPGLAGGPASETQYF.

The rearrangement uses TRBV11-2 and TRBJ2-5; tentatively, D is TRBD1 (7 bases). CDR3 size: 14 residues. Germline V gives CDR1 SGHAT, CDR2 FQNNGV. Trimming removed 4 bases from V and 7 bases from J, with 16 bases in between. CDR3 DNA: TGTGCCAGCAGCTCACAGGGGCCCGGGGGGACCCAGTACTTC. This translates into CASSSQGPGGTQYF. Using reference TRBV11-2 and TRBJ2-5 for the parts outside the CDR3, the full variable domain is EAGVAQSPRYKIIEKRQSVAFWCNPISGHATLYWYQQILGQGPKLLIQFQNNGVVDDSQLPKDRFSAERLKGVDSTLKIQPAKLEDSAVYLCASSSQGPGGTQYFGPGTRLLVL.

In DNA form, the CDR3 reads TGTGCCAGCAGCTTAGCTGGGCTTGAAGCTTTCTTT. As protein: CASSLAGLEAFF. This chain links TRBV7-9 with TRBJ1-1, with D uncertain. The V gene lost 0 bases and the J gene lost 7 bases, with 6 bases spanning the gap. The CDR3 is made up of 12 amino acids. Germline CDR1 SEHNR, CDR2 FQNEAQ (reference sequence). Filled out from reference TRBV7-9 and TRBJ1-1, the complete variable domain reads DTGVSQNPRHKITKRGQNVTFRCDPISEHNRLYWYRQTLGQGPEFLTYFQNEAQLEKSRLLSDRFSAERPKGSFSTLEIQRTEQGDSAMYLCASSLAGLEAFFGQGTRLTVV.

This rearrangement joins TRBV2 to TRBJ1-1, with 7 positions matching TRBD1. V dropped 6 bases and J dropped 8; count of bases not matched to a gene: 9. This CDR3 contains 13 residues. Germline CDR1 SNHLY, CDR2 FYNNEI. Here the CDR3 DNA reads TGTGCCAGCAGGACAGACAGGGACCTAGAAGCTTTCTTT. Residues: CASRTDRDLEAFF.

The V gene is TRBV5-1, the J gene TRBJ2-3; 7 bases line up with TRBD1. The germline V gene has CDR1 SGHRS and CDR2 YFSETQ. The CDR3 length is 15 residues. V lost 5 bases to trimming and J lost 5 bases; unmatched junction nucleotides: 11. The CDR3 sequence: CASSNEGGKLDTQYF. The CDR3 nucleotides read TGCGCCAGCAGTAACGAAGGGGGCAAGCTAGATACGCAGTATTTT.

This sequence joins TRBV5-1 and TRBJ2-7, with 8 bases aligning to TRBD1. Looked up from germline, CDR1 is SGHRS and CDR2 is YFSETQ. Trimming at V came to 0 bases and at J to 6 bases, leaving 2 bases not matched to a gene. The CDR3 contains 13 residues. The CDR3 sequence is CASSLVQGVEQYF. The CDR3 coding sequence is TGCGCCAGCAGCTTGGTACAGGGGGTCGAGCAGTACTTC.

V usage is TRBV5-1 and J usage is TRBJ1-1; TRBD1 might be the D (5 bases). The CDR3 is made up of 12 amino acids. CDR1 SGHRS and CDR2 YFSETQ come from the germline V gene. Trimming removed 2 bases from V and 7 bases from J, with 9 bases in between. CDR3 residues: CASSFGGDEAFF. The CDR3 DNA follows: TGCGCCAGCAGCTTTGGGGGGGATGAAGCTTTCTTT. The whole variable domain, filled in from reference TRBV5-1 and TRBJ1-1, reads KAGVTQTPRYLIKTRGQQVTLSCSPISGHRSVSWYQQTPGQGLQFLFEYFSETQRNKGNFPGRFSGRQFSNSRSEMNVSTLELGDSALYLCASSFGGDEAFFGQGTRLTVV.

The rearrangement uses TRBV5-6 and TRBJ1-1; TRBD1 aligns across 9 bases. The CDR3 totals 14 residues. Germline loops: CDR1 SGHDT, CDR2 YYEEEE. Trimming took 2 bases from V and 4 from J; bases not matched to a gene: 3. CDR3 residues: CASSLGTGTTEAFF. CDR3 sequence (DNA): TGTGCCAGCAGCTTAGGGACAGGGACCACTGAAGCTTTCTTT.

The chain recombines TRBV9 with TRBJ1-1; 7 bases align to TRBD1. With V trimmed by 4 bases and J by 2 bases, 17 bases remained unmatched. The length of the CDR3 is 18 residues. Germline-derived CDR1 and CDR2 are SGDLS and YYNGEE. This chain's CDR3 is CASSPGGAGGWLNTEAFF. CDR3 bases: TGTGCCAGCAGCCCCGGGGGGGCAGGGGGATGGCTAAACACTGAAGCTTTCTTT.

This chain joins TRBV11-2 and TRBJ2-7; 9 bases map to TRBD1. CDR1 and CDR2 (germline): SGHAT, FQNNGV. Trimming at V came to 4 bases and at J to 7 bases, leaving 20 bases not matched to a gene. The CDR3 has 18 amino acids. CDR3: CASSSEILGQGSAWEQYF. In DNA form, the CDR3 reads TGTGCCAGCAGCTCAGAGATACTCGGACAGGGGTCAGCGTGGGAGCAGTACTTC.

The V and J genes are TRBV30 and TRBJ1-2, with 7 nucleotides matching TRBD1. Germline CDR1 GTSNPN, CDR2 SVGIG (reference sequence). With V trimmed by 3 bases and J by 2 bases, 9 bases remained unmatched. This CDR3 spans 15 amino acids. For the CDR3, the DNA is TGTGCCTGGAGCCGTCTCCCGGGACAGAACTATGGCTACACCTTC. It encodes CAWSRLPGQNYGYTF.

This clone was recorded once. The chain uses TRBV6-5 and TRBJ2-7; 7 positions agree with TRBD1. Unmatched junction bases numbered 11, after V lost 5 bases and J lost 4 bases. The CDR3 is 15 residues long. Germline V CDR1 and CDR2: MNHEY, SVGAGI. The CDR3 DNA sequence: TGTGCCAGCAGTATCGCGAGCCAGACAGGGTACGAGCAGTACTTC. Translating gives CASSIASQTGYEQYF.

The chain employs TRBV18 and TRBJ2-5; TRBD2 is a possible D gene (5 bases). Trimming took 6 bases from V and 2 from J, leaving 10 bases between them. The CDR3 loop spans 13 amino acids. The germline V gene has CDR1 KGHSH and CDR2 LQKENI. CDR3 DNA: TGTGCCAGCTCCAGGACTCAACAAGAGACCCAGTACTTC. Translation: CASSRTQQETQYF. Variable domain in full (rest from reference TRBV18 and TRBJ2-5): NAGVMQNPRHLVRRRGQEARLRCSPMKGHSHVYWYRQLPEEGLKFMVYLQKENIIDESGMPKERFSAEFPKEGPSILRIQQVVRGDSAAYFCASSRTQQETQYFGPGTRLLVL.

V usage is TRBV27 and J usage is TRBJ1-2; unclear D gene. With 3 bases removed from V and 3 bases from J, the gap between germline ends came to 14 bases. CDR3 length: 15 amino acids. Germline-derived CDR1 and CDR2 are MNHEY and SMNVEV (reference sequence). CDR3 amino acids: CASSLRGRDYYGYTF. The CDR3 DNA is TGTGCCAGCAGTTTGAGAGGGCGGGATTACTATGGCTACACCTTC.

This chain links TRBV6-5 with TRBJ1-1, with no clear D. V was shortened by 6 bases and J by 4 bases, with 15 bases between the two germline ends. The germline CDR1 and CDR2 sequences are MNHEY and SVGAGI. The CDR3 spans 14 residues. This CDR3 is CASRAHSGLTEAFF. The CDR3 DNA reads as TGTGCCAGCAGAGCCCACTCCGGGCTCACTGAAGCTTTCTTT.

The genes are TRBV28 and TRBJ1-1; TRBD1 is a possible D gene (6 bases). This CDR3 is 14 amino acids long. Trimming shortened V by 4 bases and J by 6 bases, and 15 bases separated the two germline ends. Germline assignment: CDR1 MDHEN and CDR2 SYDVKM. CDR3 residues: CASSWRNREPEAFF. The CDR3 DNA sequence: TGTGCCAGCAGTTGGAGAAACAGGGAACCTGAAGCTTTCTTT.